This TCR beta chain comes out of a study of shared clonotypes between healthy human individuals. Healthy adults negative for HIV, lacking recent acute infections or vaccinations, served as donors. For genomic DNA, unsorted samples relied on roughly 100 million PBMCs. Using immunoSEQ multiplex PCR, the repertoire was profiled, and TCRdb retains in-frame clones only, with some absent. The sample has about 520,000 clones; about 78% are singletons. The CDR3 is 14 residues long. Germline loops: CDR1 MNHNY, CDR2 SVGAGI (reference sequence). V lost 0 bases and J lost 12; bases outside the gene matches: 8. The specimen sequenced was PBMCs. The TCR comes from a woman in her 40s in good health. Some clones in this sample may be carry-over from other donors' samples. V is TRBV6-6 and J is TRBJ1-1, with TRBD1 matching over 9 bases. The CDR3 DNA reads as TGTGCCAGCAGTTACTCGGACAGGGGTAATGGACCTTTCTTT. It codes for CASSYSDRGNGPFF.